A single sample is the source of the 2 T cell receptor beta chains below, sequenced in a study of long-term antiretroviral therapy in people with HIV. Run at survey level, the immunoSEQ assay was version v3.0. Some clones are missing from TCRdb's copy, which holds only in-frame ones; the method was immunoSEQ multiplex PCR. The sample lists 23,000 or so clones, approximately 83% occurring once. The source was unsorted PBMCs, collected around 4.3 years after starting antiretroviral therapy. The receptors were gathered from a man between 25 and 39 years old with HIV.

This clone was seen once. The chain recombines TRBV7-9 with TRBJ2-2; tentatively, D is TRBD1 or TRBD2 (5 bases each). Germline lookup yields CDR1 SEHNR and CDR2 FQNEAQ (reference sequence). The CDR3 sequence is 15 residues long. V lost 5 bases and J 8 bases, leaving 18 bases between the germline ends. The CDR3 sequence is CASSPRDPRVGELFF. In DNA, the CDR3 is TGTGCCAGCAGCCCCCGGGACCCCCGGGTTGGGGAGCTGTTTTTT.

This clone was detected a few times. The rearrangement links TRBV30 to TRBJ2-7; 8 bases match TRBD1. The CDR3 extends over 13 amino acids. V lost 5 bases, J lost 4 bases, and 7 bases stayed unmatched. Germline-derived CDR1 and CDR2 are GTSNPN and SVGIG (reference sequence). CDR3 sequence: CAWAVGQAYEQYF. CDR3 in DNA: TGTGCCTGGGCCGTGGGACAGGCGTACGAGCAGTACTTC.